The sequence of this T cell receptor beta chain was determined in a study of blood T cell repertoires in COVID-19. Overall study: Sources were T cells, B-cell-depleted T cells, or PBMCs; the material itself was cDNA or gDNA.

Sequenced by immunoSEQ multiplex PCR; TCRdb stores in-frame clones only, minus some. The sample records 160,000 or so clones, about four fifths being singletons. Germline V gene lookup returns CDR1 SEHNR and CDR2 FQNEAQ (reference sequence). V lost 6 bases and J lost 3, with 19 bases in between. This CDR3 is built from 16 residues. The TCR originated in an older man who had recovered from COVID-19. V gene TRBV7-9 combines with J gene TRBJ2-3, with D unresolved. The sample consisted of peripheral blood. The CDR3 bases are TGTGCCAGCAGTTTTAACCGACTGCACCGAACAGATACGCAGTATTTT. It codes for CASSFNRLHRTDTQYF.